This section outlines one T cell receptor beta chain sequence together with its context. The data stem from a study of T cells after yellow fever vaccination. Trimming pared 0 bases from V and 4 bases from J, leaving 13 bases between. The CDR3 has 15 amino acids. Germline CDR1 reads SGDLS; CDR2 reads YYNGEE. TCRdb passed the 5' RACE reads through MiXCR, listing each CDR3 protein once. This repertoire shows about 350,000 distinct CDR3 sequences, approximately 8% found once; its top ten account for approximately 16%. The sequencing here drew on PBMCs, taken 35 to 50 days after the first yellow fever vaccination. The chain combines TRBV9 with TRBJ1-1, with D uncertain. The TCR comes from a man aged 18 to 29 who received the YFV17D yellow fever vaccine. CDR3 loop: CASSVATPGTTEAFF. Written as DNA, the CDR3 is TGTGCCAGCAGCGTAGCTACGCCCGGCACCACTGAAGCTTTCTTT.